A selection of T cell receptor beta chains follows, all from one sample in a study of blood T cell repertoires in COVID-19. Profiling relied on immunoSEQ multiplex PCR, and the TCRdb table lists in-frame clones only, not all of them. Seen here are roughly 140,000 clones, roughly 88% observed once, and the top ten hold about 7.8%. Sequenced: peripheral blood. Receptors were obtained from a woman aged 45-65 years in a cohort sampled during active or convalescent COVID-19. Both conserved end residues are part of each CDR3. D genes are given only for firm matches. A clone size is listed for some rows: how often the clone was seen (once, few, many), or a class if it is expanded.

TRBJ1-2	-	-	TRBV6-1	TGTGCCAGCAGTGAGACAGAGTATGGCTACACCTTC	CASSETEYGYTF
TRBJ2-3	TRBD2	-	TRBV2	TGTGCCAGCACGGGACTAGGGGGCACAGATACGCAGTATTTT	CASTGLGGTDTQYF
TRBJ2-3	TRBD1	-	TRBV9	TGTGCCAGCAGCGTACAGGGGGCAGATACGCAGTATTTT	CASSVQGADTQYF
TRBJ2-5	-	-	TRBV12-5	TGTGCTAGTGGTTTTAAACCCGCGGGGATCCAAGAGACCCAGTACTTC	CASGFKPAGIQETQYF
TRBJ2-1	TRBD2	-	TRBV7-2	TGTGCCAGCAGCTCACGCCGCTACATAGCGGGGGATGGGGAGCAGTTCTTC	CASSSRRYIAGDGEQFF
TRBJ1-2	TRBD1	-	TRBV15	TGTGCCACCAGCAGAGACGATATGGCAGGGGGTGGCTACACCTTC	CATSRDDMAGGGYTF
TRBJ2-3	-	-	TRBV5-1	TGCGCCAGCAGCTTGGCCAGTAGCGGAGACACAGATACGCAGTATTTT	CASSLASSGDTDTQYF
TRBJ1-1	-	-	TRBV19	TGTGCCAGTAGTATTGGGGGGAACATGAACACTGAAGCTTTCTTT	CASSIGGNMNTEAFF
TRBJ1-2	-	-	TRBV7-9	TGTGCCAGCAGCCTAGCCGGGACACGAAACTATGGCTACACCTTC	CASSLAGTRNYGYTF
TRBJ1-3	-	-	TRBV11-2	TGTGCCAGCAGCCCTAGACAGTCCAGCTCTGGAAACACCATATATTTT	CASSPRQSSSGNTIYF
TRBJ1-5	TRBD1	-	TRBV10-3	TGTGCCAGCCGGACAGGGGATAATCAGCCCCAGCATTTT	CASRTGDNQPQHF
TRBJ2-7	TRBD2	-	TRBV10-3	TGTGCCATCAGTGCGAAGGGTAGCGGGACGGGCTACGAGCAGTACTTC	CAISAKGSGTGYEQYF
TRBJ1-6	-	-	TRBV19	TGTGCCAGTAGTATGGGGGGTAATTCACCCCTCCACTTT	CASSMGGNSPLHF
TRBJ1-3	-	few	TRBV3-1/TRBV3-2	TGTGCCAGCAGGTCACGGGGGAGTGGAAACACCATATATTTT	CASRSRGSGNTIYF
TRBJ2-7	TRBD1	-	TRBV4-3	TGCGCCAGCAGCCAAGATGCCCAGGGGGCTACCTACGAGCAGTACTTC	CASSQDAQGATYEQYF
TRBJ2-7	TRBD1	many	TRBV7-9	TGTGCCAGCAGCTTAGAGGGGACAGGGGGCGTCGACGAGCAGTACTTC	CASSLEGTGGVDEQYF
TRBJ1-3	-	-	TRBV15	TGTGCCACCAGCAGAGAGTTCCTACTATCTGGAAACACCATATATTTT	CATSREFLLSGNTIYF
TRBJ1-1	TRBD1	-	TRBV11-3	TGTGCCAGCAGCCCGGACAGGGTGGGCATGAACACTGAAGCTTTCTTT	CASSPDRVGMNTEAFF
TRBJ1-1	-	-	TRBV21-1	TGTGCCAGCAGCAAAGAAGGGGAACAGCCGGAAGCTTTCTTT	CASSKEGEQPEAFF
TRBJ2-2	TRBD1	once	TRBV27	TGTGCCAGCAGTTTCTTGGGACAGGGGGTGGCCGGGGAGCTGTTTTTT	CASSFLGQGVAGELFF
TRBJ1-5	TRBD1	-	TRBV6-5	TGTGCCAGCAGGCAACAGGGGCAAGGCAATCAGCCCCAGCATTTT	CASRQQGQGNQPQHF
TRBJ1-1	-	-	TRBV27	TGTGCCAGCAGTTTAGAGTACACTGAAGCTTTCTTT	CASSLEYTEAFF
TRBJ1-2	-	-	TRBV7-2	TGTGCCAGCAGCTTATTCGCCTCGGACTATGGCTACACCTTC	CASSLFASDYGYTF
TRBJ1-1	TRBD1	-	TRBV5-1	TGCGCCAGCAGCTCGGCCCGGACAGGGGAGGTCACTGAAGCTTTCTTT	CASSSARTGEVTEAFF
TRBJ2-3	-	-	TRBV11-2	TGTGCCAGCAGCGTCTTCGCGGCTAGCACAGATACGCAGTATTTT	CASSVFAASTDTQYF
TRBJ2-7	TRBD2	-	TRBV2	TGTGCCAGCAATCCTAGCGGGGGGCCGCAAAACGAGCAGTACTTC	CASNPSGGPQNEQYF
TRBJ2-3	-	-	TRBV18	TGTGCCAGCTCACCACCGCAAGCTGCTAGCACAGATACGCAGTATTTT	CASSPPQAASTDTQYF
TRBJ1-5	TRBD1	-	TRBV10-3	TGTGCCATCAGTGTGGACAGGGGGAATCAGCCCCAGCATTTT	CAISVDRGNQPQHF
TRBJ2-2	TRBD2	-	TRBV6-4	TGTGCCAGCAGCCGAATAGCGGGGGGGCCTGGGACCGGGGAGCTGTTTTTT	CASSRIAGGPGTGELFF
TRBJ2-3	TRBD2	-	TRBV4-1	TGCGCCAGCAGCCAATCCAGATTGGGGGGGGGCACAGATACGCAGTATTTT	CASSQSRLGGGTDTQYF
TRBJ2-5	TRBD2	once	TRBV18	TGTGCCAGCTCACTATTACTACAGCGGGGGCCTGAAGAGACCCAGTACTTC	CASSLLLQRGPEETQYF
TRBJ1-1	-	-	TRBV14	TGTGCCAGCAGCCCACAGGTTTCGGGTGAAGCTTTCTTT	CASSPQVSGEAFF
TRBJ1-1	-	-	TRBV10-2	TGCGCCAGCAGTTTATCAGGGGACGCTGAAGCTTTCTTT	CASSLSGDAEAFF
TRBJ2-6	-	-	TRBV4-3	TGCGCCAGCAGCCAAGAAGAGGGGGCCAACGTCCTGACTTTC	CASSQEEGANVLTF
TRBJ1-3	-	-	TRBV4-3	TGCGCCAGCAGCCAAGCTTGGGGGGAGGGCGGATTCTTCTCTGGAAACACCATATATTTT	CASSQAWGEGGFFSGNTIYF
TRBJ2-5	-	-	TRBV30	TGTGCCTGGGCCGCGGGCCTAGGGGAGACCCAGTACTTC	CAWAAGLGETQYF
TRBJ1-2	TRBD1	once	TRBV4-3	TGCGCCAGCAGCCAAGATACCCGGACAGGGATGGGCTACACCTTC	CASSQDTRTGMGYTF
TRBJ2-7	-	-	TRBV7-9	TGTGCCAGCAGCATTTGGGACACCTCCTACGAGCAGTACTTC	CASSIWDTSYEQYF
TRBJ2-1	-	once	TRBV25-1	TGTGCCAGCAGTGAGTTGGTCAGTGAGCAGTTCTTC	CASSELVSEQFF
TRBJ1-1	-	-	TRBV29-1	TGCAGCGTTGATGGCAGCGCCGAGATAATGAACACTGAAGCTTTCTTT	CSVDGSAEIMNTEAFF
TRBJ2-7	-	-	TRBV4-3	TGCGCCAGCAGCCAAGAGGGTCAGGGCGGACACTACGAGCAGTACTTC	CASSQEGQGGHYEQYF
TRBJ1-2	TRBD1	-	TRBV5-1	TGCGCCAGCAGCGTGCCAGGGGGCGTGGGTGGCTACACCTTC	CASSVPGGVGGYTF
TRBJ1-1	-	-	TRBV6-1	TGTGCCAGCAGTGACAGGGCCAAGATGAACACTGAAGCTTTCTTT	CASSDRAKMNTEAFF
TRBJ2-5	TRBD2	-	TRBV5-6	TGTGCCAGCAGCTTGGTACTAGCGGGCTTCCAAGAGACCCAGTACTTC	CASSLVLAGFQETQYF
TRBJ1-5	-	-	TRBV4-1	TGCGCCAGCAGCCAAGATGGACAGAACAATCAGCCCCAGCATTTT	CASSQDGQNNQPQHF
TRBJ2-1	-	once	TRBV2	TGTGCCAGCGGAACAGGGAGCTACTACAATGAGCAGTTCTTC	CASGTGSYYNEQFF
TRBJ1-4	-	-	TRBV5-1	TGCGCCAGCAGCATAGGGGTTGATGAAAAACTGTTTTTT	CASSIGVDEKLFF
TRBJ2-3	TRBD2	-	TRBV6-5	TGTGCCAGCAGTTACGGTAGCGGGGAGAGCACAGATACGCAGTATTTT	CASSYGSGESTDTQYF